Listed here are 19 T cell receptor beta chains from one sample, sequenced in a study of T cell changes during pregnancy in multiple sclerosis. Sequencing used immunoSEQ multiplex PCR; TCRdb keeps in-frame clones, though not all of them. The sample records approximately 99,000 clones, 90% being singletons. The starting material was peripheral blood, obtained in the second trimester of pregnancy. These receptors all stem from a female donor in good health, enrolled as a control in a pregnancy study.

The chain joins TRBV27 to TRBJ2-1, with 8 bases that match TRBD2. The V gene's germline CDR1 is MNHEY and CDR2 SMNVEV (reference sequence). Trimming cost V 3 bases and J 0 bases; bases outside gene matches: 10. The CDR3 extends over 18 amino acids. The chain's CDR3 is CASSLLGLAGGSYNEQFF. Written as DNA, the CDR3 is TGTGCCAGCAGTTTGTTGGGACTGGCGGGGGGCTCCTACAATGAGCAGTTCTTC.

CDR3 bases: TGTGCCAGCACCGCGAATTCTGGGGCCAACGTCCTGACTTTC. This encodes CASTANSGANVLTF. The chain recombines TRBV25-1 with TRBJ2-6; D not certain. Germline V lookup: CDR1 MGHDK, CDR2 SYGVNS. V was trimmed by 7 bases and J by 1 base, leaving 8 bases between them. The CDR3 has 14 amino acids.

The chain combines TRBV6-5 with TRBJ2-5; a weak D match, TRBD2 (5 bases). V was trimmed by 10 bases and J by 0 bases, leaving 12 bases between them. The CDR3 runs 13 residues. CDR1 is MNHEY, CDR2 SVGAGI, per germline. CDR3 in amino acids: CATNRGNQETQYF. The CDR3 DNA reads as TGTGCCACCAACCGGGGTAACCAAGAGACCCAGTACTTC.

The V call is TRBV9, the J call TRBJ1-2; 9 bases line up with TRBD1. This CDR3 region has 16 residues. V was clipped by 3 bases and J by 8 bases; unmatched bases: 14. Germline V gene data show CDR1 as SGDLS and CDR2 as YYNGEE. The CDR3 region is CASSATLTGTGNGYTF. CDR3 sequence (DNA): TGTGCCAGCAGCGCTACATTAACCGGGACAGGGAACGGCTACACCTTC.

The chain combines TRBV2 with TRBJ1-3; no clear D gene. The CDR3 spans 14 residues. CDR1 and CDR2 from the germline V gene are SNHLY and FYNNEI. Deletions cut 3 bases from V and 3 bases from J, with 9 bases between. The chain's CDR3 is CASSDERFGNTIYF. CDR3 DNA: TGTGCCAGCAGTGATGAGAGGTTTGGAAACACCATATATTTT.

The DNA for the CDR3 is TGTGCCAGTCAATTCGGACAGGGGGCCTACACCTTC. Translated: CASQFGQGAYTF. This rearrangement joins TRBV19 to TRBJ1-2; the match to TRBD1 covers 11 bases. The V gene's germline CDR1 is LNHDA and CDR2 SQIVND (reference sequence). V shed 8 bases and J 10 bases; nucleotides not matched to a gene: 6. The length of the CDR3 is 12 residues.

The J gene is TRBJ1-5, the V gene TRBV5-5, with TRBD1 as a possible D gene (5 bases). Germline lookup yields CDR1 SGHKS and CDR2 YYEKEE (reference sequence). CDR3 size: 15 residues. With 0 bases removed from V and 5 bases from J, the gap between germline ends came to 12 bases. CDR3 DNA: TGTGCCAGCAGCTTGGCGGGGGTGACAGATCAGCCCCAGCATTTT. Its protein product is CASSLAGVTDQPQHF.

The chain carries TRBV27 and TRBJ1-4, with TRBD1 matching 9 bases. Germline loops: CDR1 MNHEY, CDR2 SMNVEV (reference sequence). With 6 bases clipped from V and 7 bases from J, the junction kept 9 bases outside the gene matches. The CDR3 runs 15 residues. CDR3 residues: CASSSQGAASEKLFF. DNA of the CDR3: TGTGCCAGCAGCTCACAGGGGGCGGCTAGTGAAAAACTGTTTTTT.

The chain links TRBV18 to TRBJ1-6; TRBD1 matches 7 bases. Trimming took 2 bases from V and 10 from J; bases not matched to a gene: 2. The CDR3 has 13 amino acids. The germline gives CDR1 KGHSH, CDR2 LQKENI. The CDR3 sequence is CASSPDRVSPLHF. DNA for the CDR3: TGTGCCAGCTCACCAGACAGGGTGTCACCCCTCCACTTT. The complete variable domain, with remaining parts taken from reference TRBV18 and TRBJ1-6, reads NAGVMQNPRHLVRRRGQEARLRCSPMKGHSHVYWYRQLPEEGLKFMVYLQKENIIDESGMPKERFSAEFPKEGPSILRIQQVVRGDSAAYFCASSPDRVSPLHFGNGTRLTVT.

The chain recombines TRBV10-3 with TRBJ1-4, with TRBD1 matching over 9 bases. CDR1 and CDR2 (germline): ENHRY, SYGVKD. V lost 1 base to trimming and J lost 7 bases; unmatched junction nucleotides: 4. This CDR3 has 15 amino acids. The CDR3, as DNA: TGTGCCATCAGTGAGTTTACAGGGGGCGGTGAAAAACTGTTTTTT. Translating gives CAISEFTGGGEKLFF.

This clone was detected once. The genes are TRBV5-1 and TRBJ2-2; 7 bases match TRBD1. V dropped 2 bases and J dropped 3; count of bases not matched to a gene: 4. The CDR3 is 15 amino acids. The germline V gene has CDR1 SGHRS and CDR2 YFSETQ. CDR3 DNA: TGCGCCAGCAGCTTCGACAGGGCCGACACCGGGGAGCTGTTTTTT. Amino acid sequence: CASSFDRADTGELFF.

J is TRBJ1-1 and V is TRBV5-4, with 10 bases fitting TRBD1. Germline V gives CDR1 SGHNT, CDR2 YYREEE (reference sequence). The J segment lost 4 bases and the V segment lost 4 bases, leaving 7 bases of the junction unmatched. The CDR3 has 15 amino acids. The CDR3 loop is CASSVGQGSFTEAFF. Here the CDR3 DNA reads TGTGCCAGCAGCGTGGGACAGGGGAGTTTCACTGAAGCTTTCTTT.

The CDR3 DNA reads TGCGCCAGCAGCCAAGATTCCGCAGGGGGGTTCACTGAAGCTTTCTTT. It encodes CASSQDSAGGFTEAFF. This chain links TRBV4-3 with TRBJ1-1; 7 bases are shared with TRBD1. Germline V gives CDR1 LGHNA, CDR2 YSLEER. The CDR3 spans 16 residues. V trimming: 0 bases; J trimming: 4 bases; junction bases outside the gene matches: 8.

The rearrangement links TRBV29-1 to TRBJ1-1; TRBD1 matches 8 bases. Germline assignment: CDR1 SQVTM and CDR2 ANQGSEA. J lost 0 bases, V lost 7 bases, and 7 bases had no gene match. CDR3 size: 14 residues. CDR3 sequence reads: CSGITGQVNTEAFF. The DNA for the CDR3 is TGCAGCGGGATAACGGGACAGGTGAACACTGAAGCTTTCTTT.

Turning to this clone: Different DNA sequences within this sample yield the same CDR3. The V gene is TRBV18, the J gene TRBJ2-7; 7 nucleotides align to TRBD1. The junction had 0 bases not matched to a gene; V was cut back by 4 bases and J by 0 bases. This CDR3 is built from 13 residues. CDR1 and CDR2 (germline): KGHSH, LQKENI. The CDR3, as DNA: TGTGCCAGCTCACGGGACAGCTCCTACGAGCAGTACTTC. Encoded protein: CASSRDSSYEQYF.

The sample holds a few counts of this clone. The chain carries TRBV7-9 and TRBJ2-2; maybe TRBD1 (6 bases). The CDR3 contains 13 residues. Germline CDR1 and CDR2: SEHNR and FQNEAQ (reference sequence). Trimming cost V 5 bases and J 5 bases, with 9 bases left between them. This CDR3 reads CASSVTGTGELFF. CDR3 DNA sequence: TGTGCCAGCAGCGTTACAGGGACCGGGGAGCTGTTTTTT.

The V gene is TRBV2, the J gene TRBJ2-3; D gene uncertain. The V gene's germline CDR1 is SNHLY and CDR2 FYNNEI. CDR3 length: 19 residues. Trimming left V 0 bases short and J 0 bases short, with 19 bases between. CDR3 protein: CASSEAGEERFPSTDTQYF. The CDR3 region has the DNA TGTGCCAGCAGTGAAGCGGGCGAAGAACGGTTTCCTAGCACAGATACGCAGTATTTT.

The gene calls are TRBV6-5 and TRBJ1-1; D uncertain. CDR3 length equals 15 residues. The V end lost 0 bases, the J end lost 1 base, and 9 bases lay between the germline ends. Germline V gene lookup returns CDR1 MNHEY and CDR2 SVGAGI. CDR3 sequence (DNA): TGTGCCAGCAGTTACTCCTTTGCGGGGAACACTGAAGCTTTCTTT. This codes for CASSYSFAGNTEAFF.

The chain has TRBV9 and TRBJ2-3; 11 bases are shared with TRBD2. The CDR3 sequence is 16 residues long. With V trimmed by 4 bases and J by 0 bases, 4 bases remained unmatched. Germline CDR1 reads SGDLS; CDR2 reads YYNGEE. CDR3 amino acids: CASSSTSGRSTDTQYF. DNA of the CDR3: TGTGCCAGCAGCTCTACTAGCGGGAGAAGCACAGATACGCAGTATTTT. Full variable domain (remainder filled in from reference TRBV9 and TRBJ2-3): DSGVTQTPKHLITATGQRVTLRCSPRSGDLSVYWYQQSLDQGLQFLIQYYNGEERAKGNILERFSAQQFPDLHSELNLSSLELGDSALYFCASSSTSGRSTDTQYFGPGTRLTVL.